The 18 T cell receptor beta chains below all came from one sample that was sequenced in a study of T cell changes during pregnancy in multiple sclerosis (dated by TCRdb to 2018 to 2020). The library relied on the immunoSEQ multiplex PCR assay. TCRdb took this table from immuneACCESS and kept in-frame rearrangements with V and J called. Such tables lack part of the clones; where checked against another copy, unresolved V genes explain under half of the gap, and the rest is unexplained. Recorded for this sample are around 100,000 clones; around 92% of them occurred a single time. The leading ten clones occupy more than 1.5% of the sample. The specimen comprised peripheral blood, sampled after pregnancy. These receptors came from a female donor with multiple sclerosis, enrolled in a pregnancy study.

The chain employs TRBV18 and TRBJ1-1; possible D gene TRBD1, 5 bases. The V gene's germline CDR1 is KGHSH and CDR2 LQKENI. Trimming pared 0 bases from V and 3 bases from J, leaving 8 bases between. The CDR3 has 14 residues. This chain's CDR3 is CASSPPKGYTEAFF. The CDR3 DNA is TGTGCCAGCTCACCACCGAAGGGGTACACTGAAGCTTTCTTT. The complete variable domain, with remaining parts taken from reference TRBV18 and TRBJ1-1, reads NAGVMQNPRHLVRRRGQEARLRCSPMKGHSHVYWYRQLPEEGLKFMVYLQKENIIDESGMPKERFSAEFPKEGPSILRIQQVVRGDSAAYFCASSPPKGYTEAFFGQGTRLTVV.

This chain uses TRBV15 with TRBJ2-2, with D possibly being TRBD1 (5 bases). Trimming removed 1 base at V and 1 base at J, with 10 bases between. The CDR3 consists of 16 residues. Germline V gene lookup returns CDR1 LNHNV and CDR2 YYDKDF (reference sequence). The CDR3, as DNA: TGTGCCACCAGCAGAGTTGATCAGGGGAACACCGGGGAGCTGTTTTTT. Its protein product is CATSRVDQGNTGELFF.

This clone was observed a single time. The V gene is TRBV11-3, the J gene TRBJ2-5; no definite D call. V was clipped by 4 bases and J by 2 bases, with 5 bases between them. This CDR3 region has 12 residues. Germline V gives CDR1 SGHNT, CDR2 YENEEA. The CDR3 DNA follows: TGTGCCAGCAGCTCCCATCAAGAGACCCAGTACTTC. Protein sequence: CASSSHQETQYF.

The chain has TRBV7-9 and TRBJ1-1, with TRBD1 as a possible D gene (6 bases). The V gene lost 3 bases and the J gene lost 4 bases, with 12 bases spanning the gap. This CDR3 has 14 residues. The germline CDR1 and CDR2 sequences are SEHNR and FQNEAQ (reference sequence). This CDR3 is CASSFPGGGTEAFF. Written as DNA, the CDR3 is TGTGCCAGCAGCTTCCCGGGAGGGGGCACTGAAGCTTTCTTT.

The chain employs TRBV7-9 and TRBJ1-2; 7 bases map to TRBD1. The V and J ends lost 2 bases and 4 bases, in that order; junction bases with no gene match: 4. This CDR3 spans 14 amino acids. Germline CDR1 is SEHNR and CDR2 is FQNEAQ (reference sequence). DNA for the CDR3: TGTGCCAGCAGCTTAACCGGGACAGCCTATGGCTACACCTTC. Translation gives CASSLTGTAYGYTF.

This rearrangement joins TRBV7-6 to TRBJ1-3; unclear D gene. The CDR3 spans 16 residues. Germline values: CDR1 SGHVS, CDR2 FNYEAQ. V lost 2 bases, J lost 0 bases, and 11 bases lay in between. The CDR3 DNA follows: TGTGCCAGCAGCTTATCGCAGGTCGCCTCTGGAAACACCATATATTTT. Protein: CASSLSQVASGNTIYF.

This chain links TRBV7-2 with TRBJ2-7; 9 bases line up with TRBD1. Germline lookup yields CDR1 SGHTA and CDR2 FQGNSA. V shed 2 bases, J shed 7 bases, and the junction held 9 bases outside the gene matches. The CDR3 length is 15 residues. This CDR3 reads CASSLSGRDRDEQYF. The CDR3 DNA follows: TGTGCCAGCAGCTTATCAGGCCGGGACAGGGATGAGCAGTACTTC. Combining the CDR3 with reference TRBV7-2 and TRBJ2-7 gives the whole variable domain GAGVSQSPSNKVTEKGKDVELRCDPISGHTALYWYRQSLGQGLEFLIYFQGNSAPDKSGLPSDRFSAERTGGSVSTLTIQRTQQEDSAVYLCASSLSGRDRDEQYFGPGTRLTVT.

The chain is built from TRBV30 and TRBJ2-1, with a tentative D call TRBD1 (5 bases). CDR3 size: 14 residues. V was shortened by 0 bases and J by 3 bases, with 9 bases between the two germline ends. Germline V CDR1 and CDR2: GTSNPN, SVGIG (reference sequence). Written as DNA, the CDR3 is TGTGCCTGGAGTGTACTCCAGGGCTACAATGAGCAGTTCTTC. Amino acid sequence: CAWSVLQGYNEQFF.

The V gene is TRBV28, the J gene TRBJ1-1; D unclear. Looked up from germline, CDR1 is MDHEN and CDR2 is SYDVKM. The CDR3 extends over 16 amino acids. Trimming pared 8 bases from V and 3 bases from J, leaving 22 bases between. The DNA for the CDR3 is TGTGCCAGCCTTACTCCTAAGAGGTGGATGGACACTGAAGCTTTCTTT. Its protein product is CASLTPKRWMDTEAFF. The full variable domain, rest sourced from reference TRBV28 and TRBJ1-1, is DVKVTQSSRYLVKRTGEKVFLECVQDMDHENMFWYRQDPGLGLRLIYFSYDVKMKEKGDIPEGYSVSREKKERFSLILESASTNQTSMYLCASLTPKRWMDTEAFFGQGTRLTVV.

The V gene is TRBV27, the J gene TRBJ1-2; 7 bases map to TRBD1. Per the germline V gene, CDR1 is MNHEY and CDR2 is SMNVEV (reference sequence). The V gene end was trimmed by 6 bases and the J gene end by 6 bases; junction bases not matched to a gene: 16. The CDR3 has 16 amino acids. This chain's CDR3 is CASSLYRRGQGNGYTF. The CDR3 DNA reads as TGTGCCAGCAGCCTTTATCGGAGGGGGCAGGGTAATGGCTACACCTTC.

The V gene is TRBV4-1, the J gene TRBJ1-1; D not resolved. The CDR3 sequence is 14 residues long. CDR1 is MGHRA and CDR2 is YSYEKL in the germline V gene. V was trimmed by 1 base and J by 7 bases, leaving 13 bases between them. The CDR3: CASSQGGDRGEAFF. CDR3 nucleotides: TGCGCCAGCAGCCAAGGTGGCGATCGGGGTGAAGCTTTCTTT.

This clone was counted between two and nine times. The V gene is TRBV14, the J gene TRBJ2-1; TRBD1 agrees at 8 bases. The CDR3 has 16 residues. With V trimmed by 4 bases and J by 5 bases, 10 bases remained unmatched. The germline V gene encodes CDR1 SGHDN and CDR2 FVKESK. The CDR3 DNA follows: TGTGCCAGCAGCCTAACAACCGGGACAGGCCACAATGAGCAGTTCTTC. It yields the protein CASSLTTGTGHNEQFF.

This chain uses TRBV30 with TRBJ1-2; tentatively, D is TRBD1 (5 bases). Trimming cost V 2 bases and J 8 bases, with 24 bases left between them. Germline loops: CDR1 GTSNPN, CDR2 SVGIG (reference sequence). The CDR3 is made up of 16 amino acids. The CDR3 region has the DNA TGTGCCTGGAGTACAACAGGAAAAAAACCATCGAGCGGCTACACCTTC. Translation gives CAWSTTGKKPSSGYTF.

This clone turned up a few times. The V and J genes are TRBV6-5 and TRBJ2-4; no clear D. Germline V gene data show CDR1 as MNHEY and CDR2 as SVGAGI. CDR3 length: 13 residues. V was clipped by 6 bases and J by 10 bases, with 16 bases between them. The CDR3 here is CASSRSPDGIQYF. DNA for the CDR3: TGTGCCAGCAGCCGCTCCCCCGACGGGATTCAGTACTTC.

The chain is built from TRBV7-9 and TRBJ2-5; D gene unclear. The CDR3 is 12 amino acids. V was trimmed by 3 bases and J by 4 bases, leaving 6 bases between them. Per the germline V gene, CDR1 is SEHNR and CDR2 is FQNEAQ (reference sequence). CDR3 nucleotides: TGTGCCAGCAGCTTTCTAGGAGAGACCCAGTACTTC. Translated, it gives CASSFLGETQYF. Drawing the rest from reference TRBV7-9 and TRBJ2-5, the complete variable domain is DTGVSQNPRHKITKRGQNVTFRCDPISEHNRLYWYRQTLGQGPEFLTYFQNEAQLEKSRLLSDRFSAERPKGSFSTLEIQRTEQGDSAMYLCASSFLGETQYFGPGTRLLVL.

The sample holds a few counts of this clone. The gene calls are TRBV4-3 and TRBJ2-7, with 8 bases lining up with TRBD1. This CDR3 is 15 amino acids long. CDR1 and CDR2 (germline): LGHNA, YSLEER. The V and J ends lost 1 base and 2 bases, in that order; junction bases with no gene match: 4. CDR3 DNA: TGCGCCAGCAGCCAAGCGTCAGGGGGCCCCTACGAGCAGTACTTC. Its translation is CASSQASGGPYEQYF.

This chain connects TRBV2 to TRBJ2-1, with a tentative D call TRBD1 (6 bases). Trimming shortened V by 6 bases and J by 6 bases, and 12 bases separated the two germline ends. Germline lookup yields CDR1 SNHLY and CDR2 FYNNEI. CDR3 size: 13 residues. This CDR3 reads CASRFGTPNEQFF. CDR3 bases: TGTGCCAGCAGGTTCGGGACACCCAATGAGCAGTTCTTC.

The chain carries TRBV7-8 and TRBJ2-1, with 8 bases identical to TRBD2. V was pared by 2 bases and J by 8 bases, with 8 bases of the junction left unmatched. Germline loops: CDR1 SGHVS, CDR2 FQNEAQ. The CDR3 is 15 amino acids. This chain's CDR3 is CASSLTSGSLHEQFF. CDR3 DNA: TGTGCCAGCAGCTTAACCAGCGGGAGTCTCCATGAGCAGTTCTTC.